Each of the 4 T cell receptor beta chains below was sequenced from the same sample in a study of blood T cell repertoires in COVID-19. Only in-frame clones appear in the TCRdb table, and some are missing; sequencing was by immunoSEQ multiplex PCR. The table records about 83,000 clones, approximately 85% of them present only once. Sequencing input: peripheral blood. The receptor set was obtained from a middle-aged man with active COVID-19.

This chain joins TRBV7-8 and TRBJ1-3, with TRBD1 identical over 7 bases. The length of the CDR3 is 18 residues. CDR1 and CDR2 from the germline V gene are SGHVS and FQNEAQ. Trimming took 5 bases from V and 4 from J; bases not matched to a gene: 17. The CDR3 reads CASSQNRGTPVKGNTIYF. The CDR3 DNA reads TGTGCCAGCAGCCAAAACAGGGGAACGCCAGTGAAGGGAAACACCATATATTTT. The variable domain in full, with the rest retrieved from reference TRBV7-8 and TRBJ1-3, is GAGVSQSPRYKVAKRGQDVALRCDPISGHVSLFWYQQALGQGPEFLTYFQNEAQLDKSGLPSDRFFAERPEGSVSTLKIQRTQQEDSAVYLCASSQNRGTPVKGNTIYFGEGSWLTVV.

V and J are TRBV20-1 and TRBJ2-3; 9 nucleotides agree with TRBD1. From germline, CDR1 is DFQATT and CDR2 SNEGSKA (reference sequence). CDR3 length: 13 residues. After removal of 3 bases from V and 8 bases from J, the junction contained 6 bases not matched to a gene. Here the CDR3 reads CSASDTGGSTQYF. In DNA form, the CDR3 reads TGCAGTGCTAGTGATACAGGGGGCTCTACGCAGTATTTT.

This clone has just a few counts. CDR3 amino acids: CASSSPTGNNSPLHF. Here the CDR3 DNA reads TGTGCCAGCAGTTCCCCGACAGGGAATAATTCACCCCTCCACTTT. The V call is TRBV28, the J call TRBJ1-6, with TRBD1 identical over 7 bases. Germline V gene data show CDR1 as MDHEN and CDR2 as SYDVKM. V was pared by 4 bases and J by 5 bases, with 5 bases of the junction left unmatched. The CDR3 runs 15 residues.

This sequence joins TRBV7-5 and TRBJ2-5; TRBD1 is the table's D call, not checked against the DNA. TRBV7-5 is shown as a pseudogene. The CDR3 sequence is 15 residues long. The DNA for the CDR3 is TGTGTCAGAAGCTTAACCCAGGGGACCCAAGAGACCCAGTACTTC. Its translation is CVRSLTQGTQETQYF.